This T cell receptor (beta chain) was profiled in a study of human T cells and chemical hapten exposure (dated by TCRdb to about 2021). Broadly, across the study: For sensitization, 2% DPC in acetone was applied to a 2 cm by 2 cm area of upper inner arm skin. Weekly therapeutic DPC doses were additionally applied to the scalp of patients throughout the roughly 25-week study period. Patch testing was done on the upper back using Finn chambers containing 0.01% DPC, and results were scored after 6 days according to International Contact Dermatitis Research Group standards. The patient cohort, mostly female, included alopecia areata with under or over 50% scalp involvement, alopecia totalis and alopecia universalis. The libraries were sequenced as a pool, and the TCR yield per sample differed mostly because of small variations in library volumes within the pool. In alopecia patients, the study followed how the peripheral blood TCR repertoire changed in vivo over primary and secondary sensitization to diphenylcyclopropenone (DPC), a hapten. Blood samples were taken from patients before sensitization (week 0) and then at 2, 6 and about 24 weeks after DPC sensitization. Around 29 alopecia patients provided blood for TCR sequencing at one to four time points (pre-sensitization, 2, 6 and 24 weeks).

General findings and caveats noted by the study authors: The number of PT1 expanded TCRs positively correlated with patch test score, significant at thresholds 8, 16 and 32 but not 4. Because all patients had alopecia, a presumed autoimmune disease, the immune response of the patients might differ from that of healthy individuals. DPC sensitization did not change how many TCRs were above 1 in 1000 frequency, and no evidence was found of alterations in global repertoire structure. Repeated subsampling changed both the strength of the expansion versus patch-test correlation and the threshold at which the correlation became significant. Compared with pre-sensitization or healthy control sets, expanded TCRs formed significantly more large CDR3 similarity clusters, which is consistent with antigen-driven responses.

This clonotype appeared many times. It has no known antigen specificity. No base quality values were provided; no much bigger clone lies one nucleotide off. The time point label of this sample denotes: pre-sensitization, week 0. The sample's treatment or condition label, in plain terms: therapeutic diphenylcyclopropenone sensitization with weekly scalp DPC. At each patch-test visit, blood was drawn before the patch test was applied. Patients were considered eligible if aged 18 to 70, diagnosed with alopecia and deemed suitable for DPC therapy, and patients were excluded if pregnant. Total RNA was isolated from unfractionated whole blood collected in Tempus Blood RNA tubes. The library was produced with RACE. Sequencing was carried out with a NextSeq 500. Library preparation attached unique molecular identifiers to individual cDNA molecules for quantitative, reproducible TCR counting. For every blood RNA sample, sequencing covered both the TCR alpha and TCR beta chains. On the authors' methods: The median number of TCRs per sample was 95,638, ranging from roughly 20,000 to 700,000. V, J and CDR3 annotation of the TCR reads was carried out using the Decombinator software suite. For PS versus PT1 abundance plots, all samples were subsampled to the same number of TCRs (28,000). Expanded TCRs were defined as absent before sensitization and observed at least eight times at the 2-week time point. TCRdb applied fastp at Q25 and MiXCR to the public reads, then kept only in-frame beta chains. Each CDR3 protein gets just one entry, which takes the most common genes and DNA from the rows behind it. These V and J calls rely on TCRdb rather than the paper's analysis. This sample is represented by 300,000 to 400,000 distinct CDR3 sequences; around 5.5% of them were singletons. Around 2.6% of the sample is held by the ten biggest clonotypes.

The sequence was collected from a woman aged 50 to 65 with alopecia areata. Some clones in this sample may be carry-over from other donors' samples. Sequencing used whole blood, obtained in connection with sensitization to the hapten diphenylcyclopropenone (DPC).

The CDR3 loop reads CASSYPHRGYSNQPQHF. The nucleotide sequence is TGTGCCAGCAGTTACCCTCACAGGGGATATAGCAATCAGCCCCAGCATTTT. The V and J genes are TRBV6-2 or TRBV6-3 and TRBJ1-5, with 7 bases matching TRBD1. V ends up 2 bases short and J 0 bases short, with an unmatched junction base count of 7. The CDR3 measures 17 amino acids from cysteine to phenylalanine. Of the read, only the CDR3 DNA is kept; its 51 bases are in frame from base 1. Per the germline V gene, MNHEY is the CDR1 and SVGEGT is the CDR2.